This T cell receptor (beta chain) derives from a study of TIL therapy for anti-PD-1-resistant metastatic lung cancer. Study at large: Median patient age was 54, ranging about 35-85 years. Tumors carried a median about 1.5 non-synonymous mutations per megabase.

Whole-study findings and limits: TIL clonotype persistence in blood showed no apparent association with response.

The libraries were made with immunoSEQ v3. Sequencing was performed with immunoSEQ multiplex PCR; in TCRdb, only in-frame clones are kept and a portion is missing. The table includes about 60,000 clones, around 86% detected once. Time point: pre-treatment sample, taken before nivolumab and TIL therapy. Regarding this clone: Antigen unknown.

CDR1 is MNHNS and CDR2 is SASEGT in the germline V gene. The CDR3 loop spans 15 amino acids. Trimming shortened V by 2 bases and J by 4 bases, and 13 bases separated the two germline ends. This rearrangement joins TRBV6-1 to TRBJ2-3; possibly TRBD2 for D (5 bases). Here the sequenced sample was blood, taken at baseline. The TCR comes from a person aged 25 to 85 with non-small cell lung cancer. The CDR3 loop reads CASSELRARADTQYF. CDR3 nucleotide sequence: TGTGCCAGCAGTGAACTTCGGGCGCGGGCAGATACGCAGTATTTT.